The sequence of this T cell receptor beta chain was determined in a study of shared clonotypes between healthy human individuals. Findings and caveats of the study: Unshared clonotypes carried lower generation probabilities than those common to all four donors.

As for this clone: The antigen is undetermined.

CDR3 length equals 14 residues. The trim removed 4 bases at V and 9 bases at J, leaving 6 bases unmatched. Germline lookup yields CDR1 MRHNA and CDR2 SNTAGT. Produced via immunoSEQ multiplex PCR; TCRdb's table is partial and in-frame only. This table holds millions of clones, more than 90% found once. The sample taken for sequencing was naive CD4+ T cells sorted from blood. The subset denotes: CD45RA+ positively selected. V gene TRBV6-4 combines with J gene TRBJ2-1; 10 bases align to TRBD2. The sequence was collected from a man between 18 and 35 years old in good health. The CDR3 DNA sequence: TGTGCCAGCAGTGCAACCGGGACTAGCGTTGAGCAGTTCTTC. Translated: CASSATGTSVEQFF.